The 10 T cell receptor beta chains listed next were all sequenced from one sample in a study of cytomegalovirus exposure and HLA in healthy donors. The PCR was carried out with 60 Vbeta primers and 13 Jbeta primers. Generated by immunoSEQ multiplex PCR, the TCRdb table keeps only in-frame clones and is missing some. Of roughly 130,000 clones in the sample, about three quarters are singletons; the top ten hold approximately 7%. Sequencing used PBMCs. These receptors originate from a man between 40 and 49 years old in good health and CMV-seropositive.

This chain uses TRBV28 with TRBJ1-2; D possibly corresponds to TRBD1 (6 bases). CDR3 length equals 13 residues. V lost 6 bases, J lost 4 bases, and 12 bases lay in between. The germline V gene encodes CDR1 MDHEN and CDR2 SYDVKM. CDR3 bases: TGTGCCAGCAGGCCTACAGGGTTCTATGGCTACACCTTC. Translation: CASRPTGFYGYTF.

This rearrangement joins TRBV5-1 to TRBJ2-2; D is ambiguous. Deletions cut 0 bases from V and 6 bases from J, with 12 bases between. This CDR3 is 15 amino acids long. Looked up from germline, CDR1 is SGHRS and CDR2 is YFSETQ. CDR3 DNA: TGCGCCAGCAGCTTGGACGGATCGCGGCCCGGGGAGCTGTTTTTT. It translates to CASSLDGSRPGELFF.

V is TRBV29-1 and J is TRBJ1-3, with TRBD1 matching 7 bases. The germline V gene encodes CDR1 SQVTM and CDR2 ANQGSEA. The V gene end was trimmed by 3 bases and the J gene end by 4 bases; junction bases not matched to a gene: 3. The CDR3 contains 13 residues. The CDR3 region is CSVDRQGGNTIYF. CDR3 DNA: TGCAGCGTTGATCGACAGGGAGGAAACACCATATATTTT.

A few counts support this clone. CDR3 sequence reads: CASSPVRAEEQYF. The CDR3 nucleotides are TGTGCCAGCAGTCCAGTCAGGGCTGAAGAGCAGTACTTC. This chain links TRBV7-8 with TRBJ2-7, with a possible D match to TRBD1 (5 bases). CDR1 SGHVS and CDR2 FQNEAQ come from the germline V gene. This CDR3 region has 13 residues. V was pared by 6 bases and J by 7 bases, with 16 bases between.

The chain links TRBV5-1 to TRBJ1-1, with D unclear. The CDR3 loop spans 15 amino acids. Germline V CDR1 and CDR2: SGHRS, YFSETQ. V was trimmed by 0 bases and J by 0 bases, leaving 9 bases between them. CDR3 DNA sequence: TGCGCCAGCAGCTTGGGTGACACCTTGAACACTGAAGCTTTCTTT. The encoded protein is CASSLGDTLNTEAFF.

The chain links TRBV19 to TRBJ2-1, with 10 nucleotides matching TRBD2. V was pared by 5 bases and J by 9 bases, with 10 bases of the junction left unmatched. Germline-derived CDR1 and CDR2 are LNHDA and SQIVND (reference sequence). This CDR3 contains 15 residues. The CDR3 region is CASSLSGRASIEQFF. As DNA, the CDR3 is TGTGCCAGTAGTCTAAGCGGGAGGGCCTCCATTGAGCAGTTCTTC. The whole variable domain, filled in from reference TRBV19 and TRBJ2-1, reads DGGITQSPKYLFRKEGQNVTLSCEQNLNHDAMYWYRQDPGQGLRLIYYSQIVNDFQKGDIAEGYSVSREKKESFPLTVTSAQKNPTAFYLCASSLSGRASIEQFFGPGTRLTVL.

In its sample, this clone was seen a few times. The CDR3 loop reads CASSGGQGTNTEAFF. The DNA for the CDR3 is TGCGCCAGCAGTGGAGGACAGGGAACGAACACTGAAGCTTTCTTT. This chain uses TRBV10-2 with TRBJ1-1, with TRBD1 matching over 8 bases. After removal of 4 bases from V and 1 base from J, the junction contained 5 bases not matched to a gene. Germline V gives CDR1 WSHSY, CDR2 SAAADI. The CDR3 has 15 residues.

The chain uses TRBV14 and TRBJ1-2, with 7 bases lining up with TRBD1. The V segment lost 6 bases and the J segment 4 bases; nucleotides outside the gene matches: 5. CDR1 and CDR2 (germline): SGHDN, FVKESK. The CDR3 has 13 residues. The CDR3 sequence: CASRQGWAYGYTF. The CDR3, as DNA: TGTGCCAGCAGACAGGGGTGGGCCTATGGCTACACCTTC.

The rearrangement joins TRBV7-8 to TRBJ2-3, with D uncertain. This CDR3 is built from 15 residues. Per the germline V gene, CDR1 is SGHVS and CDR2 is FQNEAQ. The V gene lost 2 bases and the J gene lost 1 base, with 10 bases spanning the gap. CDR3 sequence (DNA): TGTGCCAGCAGCTTACGGGTCGATGGCACAGATACGCAGTATTTT. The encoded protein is CASSLRVDGTDTQYF.

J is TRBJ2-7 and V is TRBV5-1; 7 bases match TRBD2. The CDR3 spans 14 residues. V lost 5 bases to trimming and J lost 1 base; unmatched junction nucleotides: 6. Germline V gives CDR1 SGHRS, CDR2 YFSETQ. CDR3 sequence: CASRAHGGSYEQYF. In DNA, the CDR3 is TGCGCCAGCAGGGCTCACGGGGGGTCCTACGAGCAGTACTTC.